The T cell receptor (beta chain) described here comes from a study of post-analysis software for immune sequencing data. As for the study in general: The study covered relapsing-remitting, secondary progressive and progressive-relapsing courses of multiple sclerosis.

About this clonotype itself: Its target is unknown.

Built from TCR beta cDNA, the libraries had unique molecular identifiers in them. T cells numbering roughly 1 to 10 million yielded 450,000 to 500,000 cDNA molecules. One entry per CDR3 protein, called by TCRdb with MiXCR from the PCR reads. This table holds about 540,000 distinct CDR3 sequences, approximately 31% found once. The germline V and J ends were trimmed by 0 bases and 6 bases, with 13 bases remaining between them. Germline CDR1 SGHDT, CDR2 YYEEEE. The CDR3 runs 15 residues. Study observations and caveats: Samples made in the same batch grouped tightly together by F measure. TRBV segments more frequent in patients than in controls numbered a few and included TRBV5-6, TRBV5-1 and TRBV20-1. Versus controls, multiple sclerosis patients showed significantly lower diversity (normalized Chao1).

Sequenced: blood. The chain joins TRBV5-6 to TRBJ2-1; D is possibly TRBD1 (5 bases). This TCR was recovered from a girl aged 2-17 years with multiple sclerosis. CDR3 nucleotides: TGTGCCAGCAGCTTGGGGGGCGAGTACCCCAATGAGCAGTTCTTC. This sequence encodes CASSLGGEYPNEQFF.